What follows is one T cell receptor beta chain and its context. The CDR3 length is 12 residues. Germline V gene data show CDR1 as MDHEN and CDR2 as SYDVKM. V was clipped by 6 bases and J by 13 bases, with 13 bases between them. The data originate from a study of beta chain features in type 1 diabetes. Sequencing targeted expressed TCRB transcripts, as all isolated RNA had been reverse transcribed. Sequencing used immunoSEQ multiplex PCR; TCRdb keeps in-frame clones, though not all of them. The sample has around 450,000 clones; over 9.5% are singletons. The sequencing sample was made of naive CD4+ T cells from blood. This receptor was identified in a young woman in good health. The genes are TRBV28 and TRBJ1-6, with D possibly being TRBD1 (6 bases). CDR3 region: CASRVGTPPLHF. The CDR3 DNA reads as TGTGCCAGCAGGGTAGGGACACCCCCCCTCCACTTT.